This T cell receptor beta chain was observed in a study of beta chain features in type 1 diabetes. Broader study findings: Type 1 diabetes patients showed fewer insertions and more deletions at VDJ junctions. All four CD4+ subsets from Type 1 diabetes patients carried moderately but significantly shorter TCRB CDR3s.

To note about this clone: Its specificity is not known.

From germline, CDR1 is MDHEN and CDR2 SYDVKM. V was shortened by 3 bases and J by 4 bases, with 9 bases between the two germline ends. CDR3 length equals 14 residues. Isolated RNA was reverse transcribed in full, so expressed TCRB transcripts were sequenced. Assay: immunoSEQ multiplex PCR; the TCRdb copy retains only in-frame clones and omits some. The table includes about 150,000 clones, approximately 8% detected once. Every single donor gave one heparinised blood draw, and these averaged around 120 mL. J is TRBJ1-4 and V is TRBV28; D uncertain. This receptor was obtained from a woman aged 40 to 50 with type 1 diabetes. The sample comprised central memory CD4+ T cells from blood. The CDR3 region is CASSFAGVNEKLFF. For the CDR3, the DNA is TGTGCCAGCAGTTTTGCGGGAGTTAATGAAAAACTGTTTTTT.